This TCR beta chain derives from a study of T cells after yellow fever vaccination. V lost 7 bases, J lost 5 bases, and 18 bases lay in between. The CDR3 runs to 15 residues. Germline CDR1 SNHLY, CDR2 FYNNEI. One entry per CDR3 protein results from TCRdb running MiXCR on the 5' RACE reads. The sample shows roughly 96,000 distinct CDR3 sequences, roughly 10% of them seen only once. The chain joins TRBV2 to TRBJ1-5; D uncertain. This material consisted of CD8+ T cells not binding an NS4B(214-222) dextramer, sorted from PBMCs, taken roughly 14 days after the first yellow fever vaccination. This clonotype was sampled from a man between 18 and 29 years old who received the YFV17D yellow fever vaccine. CDR3 sequence: CASKPDGYLHQPQHF. Written as DNA, the CDR3 is TGTGCCAGCAAACCGGACGGCTATCTTCATCAGCCCCAGCATTTT.